The 13 T cell receptor beta chains listed next were all sequenced from one sample in a study of T cells after yellow fever vaccination. Using its own MiXCR run on the 5' RACE reads, TCRdb lists one record per CDR3 protein. The data contain some 200,000 distinct CDR3 sequences, around 10% of them singletons. Sequencing was performed on CD8+ T cells sorted from PBMCs, taken 15 days after the yellow fever booster vaccination. These receptors were taken from a man younger than 35 who received the YFV17D yellow fever vaccine.

This chain links TRBV9 with TRBJ2-1, with 9 bases fitting TRBD2. The CDR3 spans 19 residues. Unmatched junction bases numbered 20, after V lost 2 bases and J lost 8 bases. CDR1 and CDR2 from the germline V gene are SGDLS and YYNGEE. In nucleotides, the CDR3 is TGTGCCAGCAGCGTTGGAGGAGTGAGAGCGGGGGGTTCCGGCGATGAGCAGTTCTTC. Protein sequence: CASSVGGVRAGGSGDEQFF. Full variable domain (rest looked up from reference TRBV9 and TRBJ2-1): DSGVTQTPKHLITATGQRVTLRCSPRSGDLSVYWYQQSLDQGLQFLIQYYNGEERAKGNILERFSAQQFPDLHSELNLSSLELGDSALYFCASSVGGVRAGGSGDEQFFGPGTRLTVL.

This clonotype was detected only a few times. V is TRBV5-6 and J is TRBJ2-3; weak D call: TRBD2 (6 bases). Germline V lookup: CDR1 SGHDT, CDR2 YYEEEE. The CDR3 covers 15 residues. Trimming shortened V by 4 bases and J by 0 bases, and 12 bases separated the two germline ends. CDR3 coding DNA: TGTGCCAGCAGCGGACTACCGGAGAGCACAGATACGCAGTATTTT. This gives the protein CASSGLPESTDTQYF.

This clonotype was seen more than once but under ten times. The chain employs TRBV19 and TRBJ1-1; D ambiguous. Trimming stripped 3 bases from V and 0 bases from J, with 2 bases between. CDR1 is LNHDA and CDR2 is SQIVND in the germline V gene (reference sequence). The CDR3 runs to 12 residues. CDR3 region: CASSILNTEAFF. In DNA, the CDR3 is TGTGCCAGTAGTATCTTGAACACTGAAGCTTTCTTT.

The chain combines TRBV11-2 with TRBJ2-3; D remains unclear. The CDR3 has 15 amino acids. CDR1 SGHAT and CDR2 FQNNGV come from the germline V gene. The V end lost 3 bases, the J end lost 0 bases, and 10 bases lay between the germline ends. In DNA, the CDR3 is TGTGCCAGCAGCTTCCCCCTGTCTAGCACAGATACGCAGTATTTT. Protein: CASSFPLSSTDTQYF.

The J gene is TRBJ2-1, the V gene TRBV4-3; 8 bases fit TRBD1. There are 16 residues in the CDR3. J lost 6 bases, V lost 0 bases, and 7 bases had no gene match. Per the germline V gene, CDR1 is LGHNA and CDR2 is YSLEER. The DNA for the CDR3 is TGCGCCAGCAGCCAAGAATCGCGGCAGGGGGCCAATGAGCAGTTCTTC. Its translation is CASSQESRQGANEQFF.

The CDR3 region is CASSLVTERGLSYGYTF. CDR3 in DNA: TGTGCCAGCAGCTTGGTAACGGAGCGGGGATTGAGCTATGGCTACACCTTC. The rearrangement joins TRBV5-4 to TRBJ1-2; no clear D. Germline CDR1 reads SGHNT; CDR2 reads YYREEE (reference sequence). With 0 bases removed from V and 4 bases from J, the gap between germline ends came to 19 bases. CDR3 length: 17 residues.

The chain is built from TRBV27 and TRBJ1-2, with D tentatively TRBD1 (5 bases). Germline CDR1 is MNHEY and CDR2 is SMNVEV (reference sequence). The CDR3 sequence is 14 residues long. V lost 0 bases and J 8 bases, leaving 13 bases between the germline ends. CDR3 DNA: TGTGCCAGCAGTTTATCGATAGGGGCGGAAGGCTACACCTTC. This gives the protein CASSLSIGAEGYTF.

This clonotype was detected only a few times. The CDR3 sequence: CASSLVVAGGRGTDTQYF. The CDR3 DNA is TGTGCCAGCAGCTTAGTGGTAGCGGGGGGGCGGGGCACAGATACGCAGTATTTT. The chain links TRBV7-8 to TRBJ2-3; 11 bases line up with TRBD2. Germline V gives CDR1 SGHVS, CDR2 FQNEAQ. The CDR3 covers 18 residues. Losses at the gene ends were 1 base for V and 1 base for J; bases not matched to a gene: 7.

Only a few counts were recorded for this clonotype. The J gene is TRBJ2-3, the V gene TRBV24-1; 7 nucleotides align to TRBD2. The CDR3 has 16 amino acids. CDR1 and CDR2 (germline): KGHDR, SFDVKD. Unmatched junction bases numbered 5, after V lost 1 base and J lost 2 bases. The CDR3 DNA reads as TGTGCCACCAGTGATTTCGCTAGCGGTATCACAGATACGCAGTATTTT. Protein product: CATSDFASGITDTQYF.

The genes are TRBV6-2 or TRBV6-3 and TRBJ2-3; 11 bases match TRBD2. The CDR3 runs 19 residues. Germline V CDR1 and CDR2: MNHEY, SVGEGT. J lost 0 bases, V lost 0 bases, and 8 bases had no gene match. Here the CDR3 reads CASSYSRLAGGPSTDTQYF. The DNA of the CDR3 is TGTGCCAGCAGTTACTCGAGGCTAGCGGGGGGCCCTAGCACAGATACGCAGTATTTT.

This clonotype was detected only a few times. The gene calls are TRBV6-5 and TRBJ2-1, with D possibly being TRBD1 (5 bases). CDR1 is MNHEY and CDR2 is SVGAGI in the germline V gene. V lost 5 bases, J lost 4 bases, and 15 bases lay in between. The CDR3 spans 15 residues. The CDR3 DNA sequence: TGTGCCAGCAGTAAGTCAGGGATCGGGTACAATGAGCAGTTCTTC. It translates to CASSKSGIGYNEQFF.

The chain carries TRBV28 and TRBJ2-3; D unresolved. The CDR3 consists of 14 residues. V lost 1 base to trimming and J lost 7 bases, with 12 bases between them. Germline V gene sequence: CDR1 MDHEN, CDR2 SYDVKM. In DNA, the CDR3 is TGTGCCAGCAGTTTATTCCGGGTTGGTTATACGCAGTATTTT. Translated: CASSLFRVGYTQYF. Filled out from reference TRBV28 and TRBJ2-3, the complete variable domain reads DVKVTQSSRYLVKRTGEKVFLECVQDMDHENMFWYRQDPGLGLRLIYFSYDVKMKEKGDIPEGYSVSREKKERFSLILESASTNQTSMYLCASSLFRVGYTQYFGPGTRLTVL.

Only a few counts were recorded for this clonotype. This chain connects TRBV7-2 to TRBJ2-1; possibly TRBD1 for D (6 bases). Looked up from germline, CDR1 is SGHTA and CDR2 is FQGNSA. This CDR3 is 13 amino acids long. V was cut by 1 base and J by 10 bases, with 11 bases left in between. CDR3 sequence reads: CASSLVGGGEQFF. CDR3 sequence (DNA): TGTGCCAGCAGCTTAGTTGGGGGCGGAGAGCAGTTCTTC.